Sequencing of this T cell receptor beta chain was carried out in a study of blood T cell repertoires in COVID-19. Study details: From the United States, Italy and Spain came samples of acute and convalescent COVID-19.

CDR3 length: 13 amino acids. Germline lookup yields CDR1 KGHSH and CDR2 LQKENI. Trimming left V 3 bases short and J 5 bases short, with 8 bases between. Authors' data handling: It was from reference gene primer amplification that nucleated cell counts were estimated. Data came from immunoSEQ multiplex PCR; TCRdb stores just in-frame clones and leaves some out. The D gene and trimming were derived from the DNA, and the V and J assignments and clone size from that table. The table includes more than 60,000 clones, about 93% detected once. Specimen: peripheral blood. The chain links TRBV18 to TRBJ2-1; D not resolved. This clonotype was sampled from a human donor in a cohort sampled during active COVID-19. CDR3 loop: CASSPTNNNEQFF. The CDR3 DNA sequence: TGTGCCAGCTCACCTACAAACAACAATGAGCAGTTCTTC.